The 24 T cell receptor beta chains below come from one sample, sequenced in a study of OX40 agonist ivuxolimab in advanced cancers. Libraries were made using the immunoSEQ multiplex PCR assay. TCRdb obtained this table from immuneACCESS and retained in-frame rearrangements with V and J assigned. These tables miss some clones; where compared with another copy, unresolved V genes account for less than half of the shortfall, and the remainder is unexplained. The sample profile shows over 30,000 clones; 65% to 85% of them were found once. Of the sample, around a quarter is held by the ten largest clones. Sequencing was performed on CD4+ or CD8+ T cells sorted from blood, taken in a trial of the OX40 agonist ivuxolimab. These receptors originate from an adult with an advanced solid tumor such as melanoma, head and neck, liver or kidney cancer.

The chain carries TRBV5-1 and TRBJ2-7; D is perhaps TRBD1 (5 bases). The CDR3 sequence is 13 residues long. Trimming stripped 1 base from V and 2 bases from J, with 7 bases between. Germline values: CDR1 SGHRS, CDR2 YFSETQ. This CDR3 reads CASSLTGTYEQYF. The CDR3 DNA reads as TGCGCCAGCAGCTTGACAGGAACCTACGAGCAGTACTTC.

The rearrangement links TRBV5-8 to TRBJ1-1; D unclear. Trimming pared 4 bases from V and 1 base from J, leaving 11 bases between. The CDR3 contains 14 residues. Germline V gene data show CDR1 as SGHTS and CDR2 as YDEGEE. CDR3 bases: TGTGCCAGCAGCCCCCGGACCGAGAACACTGAAGCTTTCTTT. It specifies CASSPRTENTEAFF.

This clone turned up a few times. The V gene is TRBV19, the J gene TRBJ2-1; 9 bases align to TRBD1. Per germline, CDR1 LNHDA and CDR2 SQIVND (reference sequence). V lost 3 bases and J lost 0; bases outside the gene matches: 9. The CDR3 is 18 amino acids. The CDR3 reads CASSITGGDSSSYNEQFF. As DNA, the CDR3 is TGTGCCAGTAGTATCACAGGGGGCGACTCGAGCTCCTACAATGAGCAGTTCTTC.

The chain joins TRBV2 to TRBJ2-3, with no clear D. Per germline, CDR1 SNHLY and CDR2 FYNNEI. Between the trimmed V and J ends, which lost 7 bases and 1 base, there was a span of 3 bases. The CDR3 totals 11 residues. CDR3 sequence (DNA): TGTGCCAGCACCCGCACAGATACGCAGTATTTT. The encoded protein is CASTRTDTQYF.

The chain's CDR3 is CASIPGRGQPQHF. CDR3 coding DNA: TGTGCCAGCATCCCGGGGAGAGGGCAGCCCCAGCATTTT. This rearrangement joins TRBV6-1 to TRBJ1-5; no definite D call. Trimming removed 7 bases at V and 7 bases at J, with 14 bases between. This CDR3 comprises 13 residues. Germline CDR1 reads MNHNS; CDR2 reads SASEGT.

This chain uses TRBV9 with TRBJ2-1; D is possibly TRBD1 or TRBD2 (5 bases each). CDR1 and CDR2 (germline): SGDLS, YYNGEE. V was cut by 3 bases and J by 12 bases, with 10 bases left in between. The CDR3 length is 11 residues. CDR3 sequence: CASSAPGRQFF. CDR3 DNA: TGTGCCAGCAGCGCCCCGGGGCGGCAGTTCTTC.

This chain uses TRBV7-9 with TRBJ2-2; 7 bases match TRBD2. This CDR3 region has 19 residues. V was pared by 2 bases and J by 4 bases, with 16 bases of the junction left unmatched. Germline CDR1 SEHNR, CDR2 FQNEAQ (reference sequence). CDR3 in amino acids: CASSLKGVKAGLSTGELFF. Written as DNA, the CDR3 is TGTGCCAGCAGCTTAAAAGGGGTGAAAGCGGGGCTGAGCACCGGGGAGCTGTTTTTT.

This rearrangement joins TRBV28 to TRBJ2-7; D unclear. The germline CDR1 and CDR2 sequences are MDHEN and SYDVKM. The V and J ends lost 5 bases and 2 bases respectively, with 19 bases between them. This CDR3 comprises 16 residues. CDR3 nucleotides: TGTGCCAGCAGTCCGACGAGTTTTTCCCGCACCTACGAGCAGTACTTC. Encoded protein: CASSPTSFSRTYEQYF.

The V gene is TRBV7-9, the J gene TRBJ2-1; D possibly corresponds to TRBD1 (5 bases). Germline V lookup: CDR1 SEHNR, CDR2 FQNEAQ (reference sequence). With 0 bases removed from V and 5 bases from J, the gap between germline ends came to 17 bases. This CDR3 comprises 17 residues. The CDR3 nucleotides are TGTGCCAGCAGCTTAGCGATAGGGCAGGGAAGAAACAATGAGCAGTTCTTC. It yields the protein CASSLAIGQGRNNEQFF.

The rearrangement joins TRBV19 to TRBJ2-1; TRBD1 matches at 7 bases. CDR1 is LNHDA and CDR2 is SQIVND in the germline V gene (reference sequence). CDR3 length: 15 residues. Trimming took 5 bases from V and 7 from J; bases not matched to a gene: 11. The CDR3 region has the DNA TGTGCCAGTAGTGCCGAGACAGGGTCCGTAAATGAGCAGTTCTTC. Protein: CASSAETGSVNEQFF.

This chain links TRBV6-6 with TRBJ1-1; TRBD1 matches at 7 bases. Germline-derived CDR1 and CDR2 are MNHNY and SVGAGI (reference sequence). The junction had 7 bases not matched to a gene; V was cut back by 6 bases and J by 0 bases. The CDR3 has 15 residues. CDR3 sequence: CASSPPTGLNTEAFF. In DNA, the CDR3 is TGTGCCAGCAGCCCCCCGACAGGGTTGAACACTGAAGCTTTCTTT.

This clone was seen a few times. The chain's CDR3 is CASSYSLMFGEQFF. The CDR3 nucleotides are TGTGCCAGCAGTTACTCTTTGATGTTCGGTGAGCAGTTCTTC. This chain links TRBV27 with TRBJ2-1; D unresolved. The germline V gene has CDR1 MNHEY and CDR2 SMNVEV (reference sequence). V was clipped by 4 bases and J by 9 bases, with 16 bases between them. The CDR3 covers 14 residues.

The chain couples TRBV9 to TRBJ1-2; weak D call: TRBD1 (5 bases). CDR3 length equals 15 residues. V lost 6 bases and J lost 8, with 23 bases in between. The germline V gene has CDR1 SGDLS and CDR2 YYNGEE. The DNA of the CDR3 is TGTGCCAGCAAATTCCCCGGCGGGGCGGACGGCGGCTACACCTTC. Translated: CASKFPGGADGGYTF. The full variable domain, its missing parts supplied by reference TRBV9 and TRBJ1-2, is DSGVTQTPKHLITATGQRVTLRCSPRSGDLSVYWYQQSLDQGLQFLIQYYNGEERAKGNILERFSAQQFPDLHSELNLSSLELGDSALYFCASKFPGGADGGYTFGSGTRLTVV.

About this clone: The sample carries other DNA sequences with the same CDR3. The genes are TRBV6-5 and TRBJ1-1; tentative D call: TRBD1 (5 bases). The CDR3 extends over 13 amino acids. V gave up 4 bases and J gave up 4 bases, with 10 bases separating them. Germline V CDR1 and CDR2: MNHEY, SVGAGI. The CDR3 coding sequence is TGTGCCAGCAGTTCCTCCGGGGGCACTGAAGCTTTCTTT. It codes for CASSSSGGTEAFF.

The chain uses TRBV30 and TRBJ2-3; the D is unclear. This CDR3 is 14 amino acids long. Trimming removed 2 bases at V and 2 bases at J, with 11 bases between. CDR1 GTSNPN and CDR2 SVGIG come from the germline V gene (reference sequence). The CDR3 region has the DNA TGTGCCTGGAGTAGCAATCGAGACACAGATACGCAGTATTTT. It yields the protein CAWSSNRDTDTQYF. Variable domain in full (rest from reference TRBV30 and TRBJ2-3): SQTIHQWPATLVQPVGSPLSLECTVEGTSNPNLYWYRQAAGRGLQLLFYSVGIGQISSEVPQNLSASRPQDRQFILSSKKLLLSDSGFYLCAWSSNRDTDTQYFGPGTRLTVL.

The V and J genes are TRBV27 and TRBJ2-1; TRBD2 agrees at 7 bases. Losses at the gene ends were 5 bases for V and 4 bases for J; bases not matched to a gene: 5. The CDR3 is 14 amino acids. Germline CDR1 and CDR2: MNHEY and SMNVEV (reference sequence). CDR3 residues: CASSPLADYNEQFF. The DNA of the CDR3 is TGTGCCAGCAGTCCCCTAGCGGATTACAATGAGCAGTTCTTC.

Here the CDR3 DNA reads TGTGCCAGCAGCTTGGCCGCAGCCGCGCTGAGGGAGCAGTACTTC. Its protein is CASSLAAAALREQYF. This chain connects TRBV5-6 to TRBJ2-7; no definite D call. The CDR3 has 15 amino acids. V lost 0 bases to trimming and J lost 7 bases, with 17 bases between them. Germline assignment: CDR1 SGHDT and CDR2 YYEEEE.

This chain connects TRBV9 to TRBJ2-2; no definite D call. This CDR3 spans 15 amino acids. V was shortened by 0 bases and J by 1 base, with 7 bases between the two germline ends. The V gene's germline CDR1 is SGDLS and CDR2 YYNGEE. The CDR3 protein is CASSVVSGNTGELFF. CDR3 DNA sequence: TGTGCCAGCAGCGTAGTGTCCGGGAACACCGGGGAGCTGTTTTTT.

The V and J genes are TRBV7-9 and TRBJ2-4; 7 bases are shared with TRBD1. J lost 8 bases, V lost 1 base, and 8 bases had no gene match. The CDR3 has 15 amino acids. Germline assignment: CDR1 SEHNR and CDR2 FQNEAQ (reference sequence). The CDR3: CASSLVQRGRDIQYF. Written as DNA, the CDR3 is TGTGCCAGCAGCTTAGTACAGAGGGGGCGGGACATTCAGTACTTC.

The gene calls are TRBV6-1 and TRBJ2-1, with 10 positions matching TRBD2. The V segment lost 4 bases and the J segment 9 bases; nucleotides outside the gene matches: 12. CDR1 is MNHNS, CDR2 SASEGT, per germline. This CDR3 spans 16 amino acids. The CDR3 sequence: CASSGYSGGYGGEQFF. The CDR3 DNA reads as TGTGCCAGCAGTGGATATAGCGGGGGGTACGGCGGTGAGCAGTTCTTC.

The J gene is TRBJ2-3, the V gene TRBV19, with 7 bases that match TRBD2. V gave up 3 bases and J gave up 0 bases; unmatched junction bases: 6. CDR1 and CDR2 from the germline V gene are LNHDA and SQIVND (reference sequence). This CDR3 has 16 residues. CDR3 in amino acids: CASSIGGGTSTDTQYF. The CDR3 DNA reads as TGTGCCAGTAGTATCGGCGGGGGTACTAGCACAGATACGCAGTATTTT.

This clone occurred once. V is TRBV9 and J is TRBJ1-4, with TRBD1 as a possible D gene (6 bases). The ends were cut back, 5 bases at V and 4 bases at J, with 12 bases in the middle. Germline-derived CDR1 and CDR2 are SGDLS and YYNGEE. The CDR3 is made up of 14 amino acids. The CDR3 spells CASSLGQFNEKLFF. CDR3 nucleotides: TGTGCCAGCAGTCTCGGACAGTTTAATGAAAAACTGTTTTTT.

V usage is TRBV19 and J usage is TRBJ2-1; tentative D call: TRBD2 (6 bases). Trimming took 6 bases from V and 6 from J, leaving 12 bases between them. CDR1 and CDR2 (germline): LNHDA, SQIVND (reference sequence). This CDR3 has 13 amino acids. The CDR3 is CASSPLGGNEQFF. CDR3 nucleotides: TGTGCCAGTAGCCCTCTGGGGGGCAATGAGCAGTTCTTC.

The chain links TRBV28 to TRBJ2-1; D call uncertain. The V end was cut by 5 bases, the J end by 3 bases, with 14 bases between. In germline, CDR1 is MDHEN, CDR2 SYDVKM. The CDR3 has 15 amino acids. The CDR3 DNA is TGTGCCAGCAGTCCTCTGACCCTCGACTACAATGAGCAGTTCTTC. Translating gives CASSPLTLDYNEQFF.